This T cell receptor (beta chain) emerged from a study of TIL therapy for anti-PD-1-resistant metastatic lung cancer. Background on the study: Tumors carried a median about 1.5 non-synonymous mutations per megabase.

Notes on the study in general: Patients were highly selected, enriched for treatment-naive, never-smoker and oncogene-addicted cases.

A note on this clone: The antigen remains unidentified.

Time point here: pre-treatment sample, taken before nivolumab and TIL therapy. The libraries were made with immunoSEQ v3. Survey-level samples got approximately 1.8 million read pairs; deep-level samples got roughly 4.5-6 million. Assay used: immunoSEQ multiplex PCR; TCRdb lists only in-frame clones, some missing. The sample lists about 50,000 clones, around 86% seen once, with approximately 5% in the top ten. The V and J ends lost 4 bases and 4 bases, in that order; junction bases with no gene match: 15. Germline loops: CDR1 SGDLS, CDR2 YYNGEE. The CDR3 consists of 18 residues. This TCR derives from a person between 25 and 80 years old with non-small cell lung cancer. The sequencing here drew on blood, taken at baseline. This chain uses TRBV9 with TRBJ2-1, with 9 bases identical to TRBD2. The CDR3 DNA sequence: TGTGCCAGCAGCTCCCCCGGCGGCGGGAGGGCATATTACAATGAGCAGTTCTTC. This encodes CASSSPGGGRAYYNEQFF. The full variable domain, its missing parts supplied by reference TRBV9 and TRBJ2-1, is DSGVTQTPKHLITATGQRVTLRCSPRSGDLSVYWYQQSLDQGLQFLIQYYNGEERAKGNILERFSAQQFPDLHSELNLSSLELGDSALYFCASSSPGGGRAYYNEQFFGPGTRLTVL.